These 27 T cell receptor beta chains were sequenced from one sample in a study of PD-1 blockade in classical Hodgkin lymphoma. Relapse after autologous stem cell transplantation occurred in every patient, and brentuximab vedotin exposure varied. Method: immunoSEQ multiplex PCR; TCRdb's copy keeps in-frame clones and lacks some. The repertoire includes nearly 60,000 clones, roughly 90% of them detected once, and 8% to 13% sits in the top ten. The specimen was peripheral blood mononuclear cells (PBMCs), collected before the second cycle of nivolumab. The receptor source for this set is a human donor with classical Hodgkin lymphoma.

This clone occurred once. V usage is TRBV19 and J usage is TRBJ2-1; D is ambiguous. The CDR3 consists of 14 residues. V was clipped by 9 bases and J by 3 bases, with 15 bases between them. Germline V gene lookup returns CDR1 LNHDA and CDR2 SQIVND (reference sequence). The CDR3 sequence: CASAVSGFYNEQFF. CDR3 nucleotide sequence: TGTGCCAGCGCCGTGAGTGGATTCTACAATGAGCAGTTCTTC. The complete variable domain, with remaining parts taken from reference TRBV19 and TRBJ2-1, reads DGGITQSPKYLFRKEGQNVTLSCEQNLNHDAMYWYRQDPGQGLRLIYYSQIVNDFQKGDIAEGYSVSREKKESFPLTVTSAQKNPTAFYLCASAVSGFYNEQFFGPGTRLTVL.

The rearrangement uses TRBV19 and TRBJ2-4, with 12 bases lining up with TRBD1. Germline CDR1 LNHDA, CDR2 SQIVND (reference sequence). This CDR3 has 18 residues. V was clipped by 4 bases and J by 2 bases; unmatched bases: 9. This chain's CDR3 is CASSRNPGQGATKNIQYF. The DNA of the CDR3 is TGTGCCAGTAGTAGAAACCCGGGACAGGGGGCGACCAAAAACATTCAGTACTTC.

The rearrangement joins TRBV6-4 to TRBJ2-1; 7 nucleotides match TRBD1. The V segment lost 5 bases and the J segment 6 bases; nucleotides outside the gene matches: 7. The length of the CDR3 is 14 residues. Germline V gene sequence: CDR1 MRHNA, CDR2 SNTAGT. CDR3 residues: CASSPGTASNEQFF. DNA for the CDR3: TGTGCCAGCAGTCCCGGGACAGCCTCCAATGAGCAGTTCTTC.

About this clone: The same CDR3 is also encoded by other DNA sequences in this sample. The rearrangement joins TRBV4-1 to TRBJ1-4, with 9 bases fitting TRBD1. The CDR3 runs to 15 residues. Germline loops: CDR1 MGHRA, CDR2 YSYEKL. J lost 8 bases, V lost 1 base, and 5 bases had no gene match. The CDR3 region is CASSQVTGGEEKLFF. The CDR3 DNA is TGCGCCAGCAGCCAAGTAACAGGGGGCGAGGAAAAACTGTTTTTT.

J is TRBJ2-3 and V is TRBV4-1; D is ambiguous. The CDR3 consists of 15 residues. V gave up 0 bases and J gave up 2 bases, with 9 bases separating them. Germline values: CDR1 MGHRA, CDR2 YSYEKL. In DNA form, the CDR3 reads TGCGCCAGCAGCCAAGAAGTCAGCTCCACAGATACGCAGTATTTT. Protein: CASSQEVSSTDTQYF.

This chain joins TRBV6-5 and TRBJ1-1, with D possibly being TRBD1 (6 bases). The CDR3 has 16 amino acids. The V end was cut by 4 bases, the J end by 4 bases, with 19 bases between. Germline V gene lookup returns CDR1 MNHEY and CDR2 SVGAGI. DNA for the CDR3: TGTGCCAGCAGTTTAGGGGGGGTAGTACGTGGCACTGAAGCTTTCTTT. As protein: CASSLGGVVRGTEAFF.

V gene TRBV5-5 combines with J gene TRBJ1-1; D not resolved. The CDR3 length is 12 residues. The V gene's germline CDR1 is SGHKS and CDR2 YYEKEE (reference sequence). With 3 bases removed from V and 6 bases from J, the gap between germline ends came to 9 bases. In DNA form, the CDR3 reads TGTGCCAGCAGCTATGAAAGTGCTGAAGCTTTCTTT. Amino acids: CASSYESAEAFF.

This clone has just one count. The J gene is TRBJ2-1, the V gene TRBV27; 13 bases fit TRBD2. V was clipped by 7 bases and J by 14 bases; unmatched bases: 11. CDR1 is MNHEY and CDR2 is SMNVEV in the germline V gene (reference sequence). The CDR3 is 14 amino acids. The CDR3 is CASKPGLAGREEFF. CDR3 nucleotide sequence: TGTGCCAGCAAACCGGGACTAGCGGGAAGGGAGGAGTTCTTC.

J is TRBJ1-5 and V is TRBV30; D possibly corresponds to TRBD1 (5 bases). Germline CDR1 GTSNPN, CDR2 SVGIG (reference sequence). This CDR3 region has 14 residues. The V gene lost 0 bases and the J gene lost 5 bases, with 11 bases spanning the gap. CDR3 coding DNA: TGTGCCTGGAGTGTAGGGGTAGGGGATCAGCCCCAGCATTTT. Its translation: CAWSVGVGDQPQHF.

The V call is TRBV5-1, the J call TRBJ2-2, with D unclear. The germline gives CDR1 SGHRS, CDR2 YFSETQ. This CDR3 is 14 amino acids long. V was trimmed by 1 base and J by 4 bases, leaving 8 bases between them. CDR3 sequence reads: CASSLQLSTGELFF. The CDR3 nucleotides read TGCGCCAGCAGCTTGCAGCTCAGCACCGGGGAGCTGTTTTTT.

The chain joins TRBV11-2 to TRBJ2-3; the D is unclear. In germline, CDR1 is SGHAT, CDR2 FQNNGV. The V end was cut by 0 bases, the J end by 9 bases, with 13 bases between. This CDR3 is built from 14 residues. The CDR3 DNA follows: TGTGCCAGCAGCTTAGAGGGCGAAGCGATGACGCAGTATTTT. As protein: CASSLEGEAMTQYF.

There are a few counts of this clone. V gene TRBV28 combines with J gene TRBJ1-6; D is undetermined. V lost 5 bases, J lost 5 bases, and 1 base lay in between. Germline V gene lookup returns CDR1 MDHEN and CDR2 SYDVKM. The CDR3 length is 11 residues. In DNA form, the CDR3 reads TGTGCCAGCAGTAATAATTCACCCCTCCACTTT. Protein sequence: CASSNNSPLHF.

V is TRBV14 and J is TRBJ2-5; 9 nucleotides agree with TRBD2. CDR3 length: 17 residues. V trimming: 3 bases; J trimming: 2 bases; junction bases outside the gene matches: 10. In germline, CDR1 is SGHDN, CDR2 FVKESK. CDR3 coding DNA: TGTGCCAGCAGCCAGGTTAGCGGGGGTTGGATTCAAGAGACCCAGTACTTC. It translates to CASSQVSGGWIQETQYF.

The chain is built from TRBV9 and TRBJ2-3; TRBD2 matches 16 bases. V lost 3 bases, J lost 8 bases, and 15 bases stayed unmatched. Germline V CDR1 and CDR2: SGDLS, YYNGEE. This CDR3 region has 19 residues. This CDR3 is CASSEGLAGGLSTTSTQYF. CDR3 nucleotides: TGTGCCAGCAGCGAGGGACTAGCGGGGGGGCTGTCCACCACAAGTACGCAGTATTTT.

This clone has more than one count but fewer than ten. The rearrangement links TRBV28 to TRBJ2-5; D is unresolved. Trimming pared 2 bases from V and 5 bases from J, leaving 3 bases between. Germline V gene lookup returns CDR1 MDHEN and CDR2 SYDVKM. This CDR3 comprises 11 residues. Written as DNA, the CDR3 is TGTGCCAGCAGTTTAATGGAGACCCAGTACTTC. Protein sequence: CASSLMETQYF.

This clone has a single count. Written as DNA, the CDR3 is TGTGCCAGCAGCTTAGGGCAGGGGACGCCGGGGTACACTGAAGCTTTCTTT. Protein product: CASSLGQGTPGYTEAFF. The V and J genes are TRBV7-9 and TRBJ1-1, with a tentative D call TRBD1 (6 bases). The germline V and J ends were trimmed by 1 base and 3 bases, with 18 bases remaining between them. CDR3 size: 17 residues. Per germline, CDR1 SEHNR and CDR2 FQNEAQ (reference sequence).

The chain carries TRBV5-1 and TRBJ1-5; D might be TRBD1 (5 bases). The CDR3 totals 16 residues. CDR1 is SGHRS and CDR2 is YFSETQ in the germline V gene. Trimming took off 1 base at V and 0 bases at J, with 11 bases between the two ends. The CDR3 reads CASSLSGPNSNQPQHF. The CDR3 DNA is TGCGCCAGCAGCTTGTCAGGGCCTAATAGCAATCAGCCCCAGCATTTT.

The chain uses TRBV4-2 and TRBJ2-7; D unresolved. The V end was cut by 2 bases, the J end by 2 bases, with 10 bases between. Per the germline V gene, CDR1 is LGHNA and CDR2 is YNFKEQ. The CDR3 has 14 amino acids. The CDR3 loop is CASSQQGYPYEQYF. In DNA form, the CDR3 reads TGTGCCAGCAGCCAACAAGGCTACCCCTACGAGCAGTACTTC.

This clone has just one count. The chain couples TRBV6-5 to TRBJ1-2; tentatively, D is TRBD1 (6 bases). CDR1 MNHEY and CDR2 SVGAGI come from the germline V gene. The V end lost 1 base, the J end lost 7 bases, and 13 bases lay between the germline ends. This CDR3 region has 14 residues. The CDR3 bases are TGTGCCAGCAGTTACTATCGGCAGGGGAGTGGCTACACCTTC. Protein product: CASSYYRQGSGYTF.

CDR3 sequence: CASSPNRGDYGYTF. In nucleotides, the CDR3 is TGTGCCAGCTCACCAAACAGGGGGGACTATGGCTACACCTTC. This chain uses TRBV18 with TRBJ1-2; the match to TRBD1 covers 8 bases. The ends lost 2 bases at V and 3 bases at J; junction bases unmatched: 2. CDR3 size: 14 residues. CDR1 and CDR2 from the germline V gene are KGHSH and LQKENI.

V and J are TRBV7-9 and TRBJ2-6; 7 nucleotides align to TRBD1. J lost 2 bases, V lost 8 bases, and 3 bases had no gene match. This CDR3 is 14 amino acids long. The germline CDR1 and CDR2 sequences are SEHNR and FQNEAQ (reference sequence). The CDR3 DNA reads TGTGCCAGCCGACAGGGCGCTGGGGCCAACGTCCTGACTTTC. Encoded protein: CASRQGAGANVLTF.

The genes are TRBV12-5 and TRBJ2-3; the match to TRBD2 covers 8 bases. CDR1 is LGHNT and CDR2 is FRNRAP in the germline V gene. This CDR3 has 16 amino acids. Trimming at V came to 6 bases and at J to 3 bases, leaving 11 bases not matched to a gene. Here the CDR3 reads CASGLNLAGRTDTQYF. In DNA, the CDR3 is TGTGCTAGTGGCCTAAATTTAGCGGGACGTACAGATACGCAGTATTTT.

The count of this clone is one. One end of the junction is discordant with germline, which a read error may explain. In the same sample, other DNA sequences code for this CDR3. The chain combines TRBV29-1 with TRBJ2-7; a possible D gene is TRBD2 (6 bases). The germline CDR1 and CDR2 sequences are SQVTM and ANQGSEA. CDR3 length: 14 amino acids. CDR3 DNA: TGCAGCGTTGATACAACGGGGGAGGACTACGAGCAATACTTC. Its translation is CSVDTTGEDYEQYF.

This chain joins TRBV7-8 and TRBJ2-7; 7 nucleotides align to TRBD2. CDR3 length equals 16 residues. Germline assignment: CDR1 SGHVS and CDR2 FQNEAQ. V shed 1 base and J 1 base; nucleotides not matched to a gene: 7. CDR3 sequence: CASSLGGGLSSYEQYF. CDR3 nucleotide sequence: TGTGCCAGCAGCTTAGGCGGGGGACTCTCTTCCTACGAGCAGTACTTC.

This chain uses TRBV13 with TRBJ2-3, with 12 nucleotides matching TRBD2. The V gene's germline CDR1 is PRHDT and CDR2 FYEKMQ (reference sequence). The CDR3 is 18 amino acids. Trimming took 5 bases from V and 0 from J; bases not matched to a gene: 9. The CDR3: CASSPRLAGASSTDTQYF. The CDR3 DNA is TGTGCCAGCAGCCCGAGACTAGCGGGGGCATCTAGCACAGATACGCAGTATTTT. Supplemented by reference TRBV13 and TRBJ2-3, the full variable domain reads AAGVIQSPRHLIKEKRETATLKCYPIPRHDTVYWYQQGPGQDPQFLISFYEKMQSDKGSIPDRFSAQQFSDYHSELNMSSLELGDSALYFCASSPRLAGASSTDTQYFGPGTRLTVL.

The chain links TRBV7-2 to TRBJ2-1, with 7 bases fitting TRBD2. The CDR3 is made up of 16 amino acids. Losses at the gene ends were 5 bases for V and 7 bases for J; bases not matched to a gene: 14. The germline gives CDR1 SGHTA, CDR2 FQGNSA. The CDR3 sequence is CASSPRASGHGNEQFF. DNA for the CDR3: TGTGCCAGCAGCCCCAGGGCTAGCGGACACGGGAATGAGCAGTTCTTC.

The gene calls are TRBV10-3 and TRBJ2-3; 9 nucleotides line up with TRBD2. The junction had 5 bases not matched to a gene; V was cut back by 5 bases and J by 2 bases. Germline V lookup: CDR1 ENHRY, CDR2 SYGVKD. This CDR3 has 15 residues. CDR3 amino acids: CAISSGTSNTDTQYF. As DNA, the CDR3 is TGTGCCATCAGTTCCGGGACTAGCAACACAGATACGCAGTATTTT.